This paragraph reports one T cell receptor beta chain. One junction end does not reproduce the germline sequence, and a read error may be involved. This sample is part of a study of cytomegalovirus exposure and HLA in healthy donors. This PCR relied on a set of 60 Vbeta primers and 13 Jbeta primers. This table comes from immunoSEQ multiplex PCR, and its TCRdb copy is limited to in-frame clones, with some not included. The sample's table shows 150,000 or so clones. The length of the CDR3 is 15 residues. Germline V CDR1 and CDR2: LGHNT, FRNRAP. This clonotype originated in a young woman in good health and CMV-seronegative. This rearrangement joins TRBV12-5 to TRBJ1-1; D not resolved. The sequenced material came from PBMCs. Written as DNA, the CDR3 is TGTGCTAGTGGTTTGGAACGTGCCAGGAACACTGGAGCTTTCTTT. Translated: CASGLERARNTGAFF.